This entry lists 21 T cell receptor beta chains sequenced from one sample in a study of cytomegalovirus exposure and HLA in healthy donors (dated by TCRdb to 2016 to 2017). Preparation of the library involved the immunoSEQ multiplex PCR assay. TCRdb provides this immuneACCESS table in a form limited to in-frame rearrangements. Some clones are lacking; in checked studies, under half of them reflect an unresolved V gene, and why the rest are absent is not known. Across this sample there are 260,000 or so clones, with around nine tenths seen only once. About 0.99% of the sample belongs to the ten largest clones. The specimen was PBMCs. These receptors all stem from a young woman in good health and CMV-seronegative.

The rearrangement uses TRBV29-1 and TRBJ1-5; D perhaps matches TRBD1 (6 bases). Trimming pared 4 bases from V and 5 bases from J, leaving 15 bases between. This CDR3 has 14 amino acids. The germline CDR1 and CDR2 sequences are SQVTM and ANQGSEA. CDR3 sequence reads: CSVAGTGWDQPQHF. DNA of the CDR3: TGCAGCGTTGCGGGCACAGGGTGGGATCAGCCCCAGCATTTT.

This rearrangement joins TRBV7-2 to TRBJ2-7, with 11 bases that match TRBD2. In germline, CDR1 is SGHTA, CDR2 FQGNSA. The CDR3 runs to 16 residues. V was pared by 4 bases and J by 4 bases, with 9 bases of the junction left unmatched. In DNA form, the CDR3 reads TGTGCCAGCAGCTCCCAGACTAGCGGGATTAAGTACGAGCAGTACTTC. Its translation is CASSSQTSGIKYEQYF.

The V call is TRBV2, the J call TRBJ1-2, with 9 nucleotides matching TRBD1. The CDR3 consists of 17 residues. Per germline, CDR1 SNHLY and CDR2 FYNNEI. Unmatched junction bases numbered 11, after V lost 0 bases and J lost 6 bases. CDR3 in DNA: TGTGCCAGCAGTGAAGCGGTAGACAGGGGGTATCTTCATGGCTACACCTTC. Residues: CASSEAVDRGYLHGYTF.

V is TRBV9 and J is TRBJ1-1, with TRBD1 as a possible D gene (6 bases). CDR3 length equals 14 residues. Germline lookup yields CDR1 SGDLS and CDR2 YYNGEE. The germline V and J ends were trimmed by 0 bases and 7 bases, with 13 bases remaining between them. The CDR3 protein is CASSVGGGGNEAFF. CDR3 nucleotides: TGTGCCAGCAGCGTAGGAGGGGGGGGGAATGAAGCTTTCTTT.

Notes on this clone: This sample includes further DNA sequences coding for the same CDR3. The chain uses TRBV30 and TRBJ1-1; tentatively, D is TRBD1 (5 bases). V dropped 0 bases and J dropped 0 bases, with 11 bases sitting between them. This CDR3 has 15 residues. Germline loops: CDR1 GTSNPN, CDR2 SVGIG (reference sequence). DNA for the CDR3: TGTGCCTGGAGTGTACGGGGGAACATGAACACTGAAGCTTTCTTT. It is translated as CAWSVRGNMNTEAFF.

This clone was detected only a few times. The J gene is TRBJ1-6, the V gene TRBV6-1; D is unresolved. Germline CDR1 and CDR2: MNHNS and SASEGT. Trimming took 3 bases from V and 9 from J, leaving 6 bases between them. The CDR3 extends over 12 amino acids. CDR3 sequence (DNA): TGTGCCAGCAGTGAGTCGGGTTCACCCCTCCACTTT. This encodes CASSESGSPLHF.

The chain combines TRBV2 with TRBJ1-1, with 7 nucleotides matching TRBD1. Germline lookup yields CDR1 SNHLY and CDR2 FYNNEI. Trimming cost V 2 bases and J 1 base; bases outside gene matches: 1. The CDR3 has 14 amino acids. Here the CDR3 reads CASSERTGNTEAFF. The CDR3 DNA reads TGTGCCAGCAGTGAACGGACAGGGAACACTGAAGCTTTCTTT.

This chain links TRBV28 with TRBJ2-3; no reliable D call. The CDR3 is 14 amino acids. Trimming shortened V by 4 bases and J by 4 bases, and 12 bases separated the two germline ends. Germline-derived CDR1 and CDR2 are MDHEN and SYDVKM. The CDR3 bases are TGTGCCAGCAGTTCATATATCGCGTCAGATACGCAGTATTTT. Its protein product is CASSSYIASDTQYF. The full variable domain, its missing parts supplied by reference TRBV28 and TRBJ2-3, is DVKVTQSSRYLVKRTGEKVFLECVQDMDHENMFWYRQDPGLGLRLIYFSYDVKMKEKGDIPEGYSVSREKKERFSLILESASTNQTSMYLCASSSYIASDTQYFGPGTRLTVL.

The chain has TRBV28 and TRBJ2-5, with D perhaps TRBD1 (5 bases). The germline V gene has CDR1 MDHEN and CDR2 SYDVKM. This CDR3 is built from 13 residues. V was trimmed by 6 bases and J by 2 bases, leaving 10 bases between them. In nucleotides, the CDR3 is TGTGCCAGCAGCCCGACAGAACAAGAGACCCAGTACTTC. Translated: CASSPTEQETQYF.

There are a few counts of this clone. Different DNA sequences within this sample yield the same CDR3. V and J are TRBV7-9 and TRBJ2-5, with TRBD2 matching 14 bases. J was trimmed by 4 bases and V by 6 bases; bases with no gene match: 4. CDR1 is SEHNR, CDR2 FQNEAQ, per germline (reference sequence). The CDR3 consists of 15 residues. The CDR3 DNA follows: TGTGCCAGCAGTGACGGACTAGCGGGGGGAGAGACCCAGTACTTC. It codes for CASSDGLAGGETQYF.

The chain has TRBV9 and TRBJ1-4, with 8 positions matching TRBD1. V lost 4 bases and J lost 5; bases outside the gene matches: 7. Germline lookup yields CDR1 SGDLS and CDR2 YYNGEE. This CDR3 is 15 amino acids long. The CDR3 DNA is TGTGCCAGCAGCCCTCCAGACAGGGGAAATGAAAAACTGTTTTTT. This gives the protein CASSPPDRGNEKLFF.

This chain joins TRBV7-2 and TRBJ2-7, with TRBD1 matching over 7 bases. Germline V CDR1 and CDR2: SGHTA, FQGNSA. The CDR3 totals 14 residues. Trimming cost V 5 bases and J 4 bases; bases outside gene matches: 8. The CDR3 DNA is TGTGCCAGCAGCCCACAGACAGGGCTTTACGAGCAGTACTTC. It specifies CASSPQTGLYEQYF.

The chain employs TRBV28 and TRBJ1-2; no clear D gene. Germline V gene data show CDR1 as MDHEN and CDR2 as SYDVKM. Trimming stripped 5 bases from V and 5 bases from J, with 15 bases between. CDR3 length: 14 amino acids. The CDR3 sequence is CASSAPVQYYGYTF. The CDR3 DNA is TGTGCCAGCAGTGCCCCGGTACAGTATTATGGCTACACCTTC.

V usage is TRBV11-2 and J usage is TRBJ1-5; a weak D match, TRBD1 (6 bases). The CDR3 is 14 residues long. Germline-derived CDR1 and CDR2 are SGHAT and FQNNGV. V was cut by 3 bases and J by 2 bases, with 8 bases left in between. For the CDR3, the DNA is TGTGCCAGCAGCTTCGGACAGCGCAATCAGCCCCAGCATTTT. Residues: CASSFGQRNQPQHF.

J is TRBJ2-3 and V is TRBV5-4; 10 bases are a match to TRBD2. Looked up from germline, CDR1 is SGHNT and CDR2 is YYREEE (reference sequence). This CDR3 is 16 amino acids long. V was clipped by 4 bases and J by 4 bases; unmatched bases: 9. CDR3: CASSAPGLAFADTQYF. The CDR3 bases are TGTGCCAGCAGCGCGCCGGGACTAGCGTTCGCAGATACGCAGTATTTT. Variable domain in full (rest from reference TRBV5-4 and TRBJ2-3): ETGVTQSPTHLIKTRGQQVTLRCSSQSGHNTVSWYQQALGQGPQFIFQYYREEENGRGNFPPRFSGLQFPNYSSELNVNALELDDSALYLCASSAPGLAFADTQYFGPGTRLTVL.

This chain uses TRBV10-3 with TRBJ2-1; TRBD1 agrees at 7 bases. The CDR3 runs to 14 residues. The trim removed 2 bases at V and 5 bases at J, leaving 3 bases unmatched. The V gene's germline CDR1 is ENHRY and CDR2 SYGVKD. CDR3 sequence: CAISEPTGNNEQFF. CDR3 bases: TGTGCCATCAGTGAGCCGACAGGGAACAATGAGCAGTTCTTC.

The genes are TRBV5-6 and TRBJ2-6, with 10 bases aligning to TRBD1. V trimming: 5 bases; J trimming: 4 bases; junction bases outside the gene matches: 15. The CDR3 sequence is 19 residues long. From germline, CDR1 is SGHDT and CDR2 YYEEEE. This chain's CDR3 is CASRPARDRGSLGANVLTF. Written as DNA, the CDR3 is TGTGCCAGCAGACCCGCCCGGGACAGGGGCTCTCTGGGGGCCAACGTCCTGACTTTC.

The V gene is TRBV6-1, the J gene TRBJ2-1; TRBD2 agrees at 10 bases. The V and J ends lost 4 bases and 7 bases, in that order; junction bases with no gene match: 4. CDR1 and CDR2 (germline): MNHNS, SASEGT. The CDR3 extends over 14 amino acids. The CDR3 DNA reads TGTGCCAGCAGTGGGCTAGCGGGAGTGAATGAGCAGTTCTTC. This gives the protein CASSGLAGVNEQFF.

CDR3 DNA sequence: TGTGCCAGCAGTGAGGTACAGGGCTCCTACAATGAGCAGTTCTTC. Amino acids: CASSEVQGSYNEQFF. The rearrangement joins TRBV6-1 to TRBJ2-1; D may be TRBD1 (6 bases). The CDR3 consists of 15 residues. V shed 3 bases and J shed 0 bases, with 9 bases lying between them. Per germline, CDR1 MNHNS and CDR2 SASEGT.

The chain has TRBV7-6 and TRBJ2-5; possible D gene TRBD2, 6 bases. This CDR3 has 13 amino acids. Per the germline V gene, CDR1 is SGHVS and CDR2 is FNYEAQ. V shed 1 base and J shed 5 bases, with 8 bases lying between them. The CDR3 loop reads CASSLGGRETQYF. The CDR3 DNA is TGTGCCAGCAGCTTAGGGGGGAGGGAGACCCAGTACTTC.

The genes are TRBV19 and TRBJ1-1; D ambiguous. V dropped 5 bases and J dropped 4 bases, with 17 bases sitting between them. CDR1 and CDR2 from the germline V gene are LNHDA and SQIVND (reference sequence). This CDR3 contains 15 residues. CDR3 sequence reads: CASSPPRSPATEAFF. CDR3 DNA: TGTGCCAGTAGTCCCCCCAGGTCCCCGGCCACTGAAGCTTTCTTT.